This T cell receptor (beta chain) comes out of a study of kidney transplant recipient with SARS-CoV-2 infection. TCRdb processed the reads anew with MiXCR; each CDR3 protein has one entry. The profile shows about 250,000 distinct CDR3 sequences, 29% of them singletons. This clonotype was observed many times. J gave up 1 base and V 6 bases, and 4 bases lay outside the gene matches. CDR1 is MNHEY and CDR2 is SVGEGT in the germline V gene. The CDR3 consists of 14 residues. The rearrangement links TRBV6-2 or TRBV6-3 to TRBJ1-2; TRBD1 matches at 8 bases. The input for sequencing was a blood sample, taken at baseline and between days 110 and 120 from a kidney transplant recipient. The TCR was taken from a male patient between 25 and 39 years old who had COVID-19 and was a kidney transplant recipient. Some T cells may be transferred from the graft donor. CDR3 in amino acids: CASSRGQDNYGYTF. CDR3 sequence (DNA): TGTGCCAGCAGCCGGGGACAGGATAACTATGGCTACACCTTC.